This T cell receptor (beta chain) originates from a study of Ad26.COV2.S vaccination and SARS-CoV-2 variants (dated by TCRdb to the early 2020s). Describing the broader study: Donors in the vaccine arm were drawn from COV1001, a phase I-IIa trial of Ad26.COV2.S in healthy adults that was multicentre, randomized, double-blind and placebo-controlled. TCRbeta repertoire sequencing was used to assess the specificity and breadth of SARS-CoV-2-reactive T cell receptors after Ad26.COV2.S vaccination. Ad26.COV2.S was administered intramuscularly at 5 x 10^10 or 1 x 10^11 viral particles, either as a single shot or as two shots given 56 days apart. Investigators remained blinded to trial group allocation during experiments and outcome assessment. A total of approximately 32 samples were included in the TCR-sequenced set, comprising about 20 Ad26.COV2.S vaccine recipients, 5 placebo recipients and 8 SARS-CoV-2 convalescent individuals. Trial participants were randomized into five groups of five: low-dose or high-dose Ad26.COV2.S given once or twice, or placebo on both occasions. Broader findings and caveats from the paper: According to the authors, total T cell responses may have been underestimated by the TCR breadth and depth analyses. The study lacked the statistical power to compare responses across vaccine doses or regimens. After vaccination, spike-specific CD8+ and CD4+ T cell responses were reported to show substantial breadth. Compared with placebo recipients, Ad26.COV2.S recipients showed higher spike-specific TCR breadth (P = 0.0014). Vaccine and placebo recipients had similar non-spike TCR breadth, a finding consistent with the vaccine containing only spike.

The immunoSEQ Assay was the method used to sequence TCRbeta CDR3 regions. After extraction, genomic DNA underwent amplification by bias-controlled multiplex PCR, followed by high-throughput sequencing. Per the authors' processing: To quantify the absolute abundance of every unique TCRbeta CDR3 region, sequences were collapsed and filtered. T cell fraction was estimated by normalizing TCRbeta template counts to usable DNA, which was measured by amplifying reference genes present in all nucleated cells. Repertoire TCRs were annotated as SARS-CoV-2-specific by exact matching of V gene, CDR3 amino acid sequence and J gene to a known reactive TCR set. The reference SARS-CoV-2 TCR set came from MIRA and was filtered for enrichment in COVID-19-positive ImmuneCODE repertoires, removing public or cross-reactive TCRs. Using the MIRA antigens, annotated TCRs were further analysed by specific ORF or by position within an ORF. Breadth was defined as annotated unique rearrangements over total unique productive rearrangements; depth was the summed frequency of those rearrangements. Two-sided Wilcoxon rank-sum tests were applied when comparing TCR breadth between groups. TCRdb mirrors the immuneACCESS table, restricted to in-frame sequences. Some clones are absent from its copies; in checked studies, under half trace to an unresolved V gene, and the reason for the others is unknown. V, J and clone size reflect that table, while D and trimming were determined from the DNA. The sample table lists just over 350,000 clones, approximately 81% of them with a count of one. The ten largest clones capture roughly 3.5% of the sample.

With respect to this clone: It lacks a known antigen. Nothing much larger sits one base from this clone, and base qualities are not available.

The germline V gene provides CDR1 SGHRS and CDR2 YFSETQ. The CDR3 covers 13 residues, taking in both the cysteine and the phenylalanine. Only the CDR3 DNA is retained, 39 bases long and in frame from the first base. Relative to germline, V is 0 bases shorter and J is 5 bases shorter, with 6 bases between their ends. The sample's treatment or condition, from its label and the paper: about 20 received Ad26.COV2.S at low or high dose, single or two shots; several received placebo; per-sample allocation not given. Repertoires of vaccine and placebo recipients were sequenced from samples collected on day 63 after the first injection. Between 29 July and 7 August 2020, Cohort 1b enrolled around 24 adults aged 18-55 years at one site in Boston, USA. As a vaccine, Ad26.COV2.S was a replication-incompetent adenovirus type 26 vector that expressed a prefusion-stabilized SARS-CoV-2 spike protein derived from the original Wuhan strain.

The chain is encoded by TRBV5-1 joined to TRBJ2-4, with TRBD1 as a weak D call on 6 bases. The source of this sequence is a person aged 18-65 years who received the Ad26.COV2.S COVID-19 vaccine or a placebo. The sample was peripheral blood, taken in a trial of Ad26.COV2.S vaccine versus placebo. The CDR3 protein: CASSLAGENIQYF. The nucleotides are TGCGCCAGCAGCTTGGCAGGGGAAAACATTCAGTACTTC. The CDR3, completed at both ends by the reference TRBV5-1 and TRBJ2-4 genes, gives the full variable domain KAGVTQTPRYLIKTRGQQVTLSCSPISGHRSVSWYQQTPGQGLQFLFEYFSETQRNKGNFPGRFSGRQFSNSRSEMNVSTLELGDSALYLCASSLAGENIQYFGAGTRLSVL.